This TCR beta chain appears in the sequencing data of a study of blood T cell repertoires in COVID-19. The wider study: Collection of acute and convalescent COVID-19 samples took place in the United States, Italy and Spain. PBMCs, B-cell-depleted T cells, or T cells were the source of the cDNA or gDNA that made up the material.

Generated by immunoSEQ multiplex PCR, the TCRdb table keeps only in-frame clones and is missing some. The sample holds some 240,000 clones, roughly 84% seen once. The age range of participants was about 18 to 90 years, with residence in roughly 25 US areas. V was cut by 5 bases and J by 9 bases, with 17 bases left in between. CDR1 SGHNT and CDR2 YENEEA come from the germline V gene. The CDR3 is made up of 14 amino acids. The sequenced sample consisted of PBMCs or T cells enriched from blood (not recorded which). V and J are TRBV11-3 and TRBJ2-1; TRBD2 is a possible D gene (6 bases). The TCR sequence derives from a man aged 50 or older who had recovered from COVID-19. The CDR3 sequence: CASSHGAGGVEQFF. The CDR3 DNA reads TGTGCCAGCAGCCACGGGGCTGGCGGGGTTGAGCAGTTCTTC.